What follows are 19 T cell receptor beta chains derived from one specimen sequenced in a study of PD-L1 blockade in urothelial cancer. The method was immunoSEQ multiplex PCR; TCRdb's version includes in-frame clones alone and lacks a portion of them. The sample yields about 45,000 clones, approximately 90% seen once. The sample consisted of PBMCs, taken around atezolizumab (anti-PD-L1) treatment. The receptors here all came from a woman between 55 and 75 years old with urothelial cancer.

This chain connects TRBV7-6 to TRBJ2-2; possible D gene TRBD2, 7 bases. In germline, CDR1 is SGHVS, CDR2 FNYEAQ. V dropped 5 bases and J dropped 2 bases, with 15 bases sitting between them. There are 16 residues in the CDR3. CDR3: CASSPRGGGNTGELFF. In DNA, the CDR3 is TGTGCCAGCAGCCCACGGGGAGGGGGAAACACCGGGGAGCTGTTTTTT.

Only one count was recorded for this clone. This chain connects TRBV10-1 to TRBJ2-4, with no clear D. Between the trimmed V and J ends, which lost 5 bases and 0 bases, there was a span of 5 bases. The CDR3 has 13 residues. Germline assignment: CDR1 WNHNN and CDR2 SYGVQD (reference sequence). CDR3 protein: CASSSIAKNIQYF. The CDR3 nucleotides read TGCGCCAGCAGTTCTATAGCCAAAAACATTCAGTACTTC.

This rearrangement joins TRBV21-1 to TRBJ2-7; the D call TRBD1 from the table was never checked on the DNA. TRBV21-1 is assigned pseudogene status. The CDR3 is 16 amino acids. Here the CDR3 reads CASSPPSRDRVYEQYF. The CDR3 bases are TGTGCCAGCAGCCCCCCCTCGCGGGACAGGGTCTACGAGCAGTACTTC.

The chain joins TRBV27 to TRBJ2-6; TRBD1 agrees at 7 bases. The CDR3 spans 15 residues. Germline V CDR1 and CDR2: MNHEY, SMNVEV (reference sequence). V was pared by 8 bases and J by 3 bases, with 7 bases of the junction left unmatched. The CDR3 DNA reads as TGTGCCAGCGGCCAGGGGGTTCTTGGGGCCAACGTCCTGACTTTC. The encoded protein is CASGQGVLGANVLTF.

V and J are TRBV23-1 and TRBJ1-1; TRBD1 might be the D (6 bases). TRBV23-1 is placed among ORFs of uncertain function. The CDR3 is made up of 14 amino acids. The V end was cut by 4 bases, the J end by 4 bases, with 13 bases between. The CDR3 loop is CASSPICRGTEAFF. The CDR3 DNA reads as TGCGCCAGCAGTCCAATATGCAGGGGCACTGAAGCTTTCTTT.

For this clone: This sample also contains other DNA sequences that code for the same CDR3. The chain employs TRBV6-4 and TRBJ2-3; possible D gene TRBD2, 7 bases. The V and J ends lost 0 bases and 3 bases respectively, with 10 bases between them. The germline CDR1 and CDR2 sequences are MRHNA and SNTAGT. This CDR3 is built from 15 residues. The CDR3 bases are TGTGCCAGCAGTGACTCGGGGGGGGCAACAGATACGCAGTATTTT. Protein product: CASSDSGGATDTQYF.

The chain recombines TRBV5-1 with TRBJ1-1; 8 positions agree with TRBD1. The CDR3 covers 13 residues. V lost 4 bases, J lost 4 bases, and 3 bases stayed unmatched. Germline lookup yields CDR1 SGHRS and CDR2 YFSETQ. The CDR3 spells CASSGTGGTEAFF. The DNA of the CDR3 is TGCGCCAGCAGCGGTACAGGGGGCACTGAAGCTTTCTTT.

The gene calls are TRBV27 and TRBJ1-1; D may be TRBD1 (5 bases). V was trimmed by 6 bases and J by 0 bases, leaving 14 bases between them. The CDR3 contains 15 residues. Germline V gene sequence: CDR1 MNHEY, CDR2 SMNVEV (reference sequence). The CDR3 protein is CASRLRGFMNTEAFF. The CDR3 DNA is TGTGCCAGCAGGCTTAGGGGTTTTATGAACACTGAAGCTTTCTTT.

The gene calls are TRBV7-9 and TRBJ2-1; 7 bases are shared with TRBD1. V was pared by 7 bases and J by 6 bases, with 15 bases of the junction left unmatched. CDR3 size: 16 residues. Germline V gene lookup returns CDR1 SEHNR and CDR2 FQNEAQ (reference sequence). Written as DNA, the CDR3 is TGTGCCAGCACCCTTAGAGCGGACAGGTTTACCAATGAGCAGTTCTTC. Its protein product is CASTLRADRFTNEQFF.

This clone has only one observation. The chain carries TRBV27 and TRBJ2-7; no clear D gene. V was pared by 6 bases and J by 3 bases, with 9 bases between. Germline V gene sequence: CDR1 MNHEY, CDR2 SMNVEV (reference sequence). The CDR3 length is 12 residues. In nucleotides, the CDR3 is TGTGCCAGCAGGACAAAGAGCTACGAGCAGTACTTC. It yields the protein CASRTKSYEQYF.

The V and J genes are TRBV19 and TRBJ2-2; TRBD2 matches 13 bases. Trimming took 7 bases from V and 5 from J; bases not matched to a gene: 7. The CDR3 runs 16 residues. Germline values: CDR1 LNHDA, CDR2 SQIVND (reference sequence). The CDR3 loop is CASTPRTSGRTGELFF. The CDR3 nucleotides read TGTGCCAGTACCCCTAGGACTAGCGGGAGAACCGGGGAGCTGTTTTTT.

The J gene is TRBJ2-5, the V gene TRBV18, with 10 bases matching TRBD2. The length of the CDR3 is 16 residues. Per the germline V gene, CDR1 is KGHSH and CDR2 is LQKENI. The trim removed 1 base at V and 5 bases at J, leaving 7 bases unmatched. The CDR3 protein is CASSPLQAGGPETQYF. The CDR3 DNA reads as TGTGCCAGCTCACCACTTCAAGCGGGGGGGCCGGAGACCCAGTACTTC.

The chain carries TRBV27 and TRBJ1-2; 8 bases are shared with TRBD1. This CDR3 contains 16 residues. Germline V gene lookup returns CDR1 MNHEY and CDR2 SMNVEV (reference sequence). The J segment lost 2 bases and the V segment lost 2 bases, leaving 7 bases of the junction unmatched. The CDR3 DNA is TGTGCCAGCAGTTTACTCCCACAGGGGGGAAACTATGGCTACACCTTC. Protein sequence: CASSLLPQGGNYGYTF.

The chain carries TRBV15 and TRBJ1-5; 7 bases line up with TRBD1. This CDR3 comprises 16 residues. Losses at the gene ends were 1 base for V and 2 bases for J; bases not matched to a gene: 5. Germline CDR1 reads LNHNV; CDR2 reads YYDKDF (reference sequence). The CDR3 nucleotides are TGTGCCACCAGCAGAGGACAGGGAGACGGCAATCAGCCCCAGCATTTT. Translating it yields CATSRGQGDGNQPQHF.

The chain carries TRBV5-1 and TRBJ2-2; 13 bases agree with TRBD2. CDR3 length: 15 residues. Trimming cost V 4 bases and J 7 bases; bases outside gene matches: 4. Germline CDR1 is SGHRS and CDR2 is YFSETQ. CDR3 DNA: TGCGCCAGCAGCGAACTAGCGGGAGGGAACGGGGAGCTGTTTTTT. Translated, it gives CASSELAGGNGELFF.

This chain uses TRBV9 with TRBJ2-6, with D possibly matching TRBD1 (5 bases). Germline V gene lookup returns CDR1 SGDLS and CDR2 YYNGEE. The CDR3 is 15 amino acids. Trimming pared 3 bases from V and 2 bases from J, leaving 9 bases between. The DNA of the CDR3 is TGTGCCAGCAGCGAAGGGGCCGCTGGGGCCAACGTCCTGACTTTC. Translating gives CASSEGAAGANVLTF.

The chain couples TRBV5-6 to TRBJ2-7; 8 nucleotides agree with TRBD1. This CDR3 contains 15 residues. V gave up 1 base and J gave up 3 bases; unmatched junction bases: 6. CDR1 and CDR2 from the germline V gene are SGHDT and YYEEEE. The CDR3 DNA follows: TGTGCCAGCAGCTTGCGGACAGGGCGGTTCTACGAGCAGTACTTC. This codes for CASSLRTGRFYEQYF. The whole variable domain, remainder taken from reference TRBV5-6 and TRBJ2-7, is DAGVTQSPTHLIKTRGQQVTLRCSPKSGHDTVSWYQQALGQGPQFIFQYYEEEERQRGNFPDRFSGHQFPNYSSELNVNALLLGDSALYLCASSLRTGRFYEQYFGPGTRLTVT.

This rearrangement joins TRBV5-1 to TRBJ2-7, with 8 bases matching TRBD1. V shed 0 bases and J 1 base; nucleotides not matched to a gene: 3. Looked up from germline, CDR1 is SGHRS and CDR2 is YFSETQ. The CDR3 spans 15 residues. CDR3 loop: CASSLGTGMSYEQYF. Here the CDR3 DNA reads TGCGCCAGCAGCTTGGGGACAGGGATGTCCTACGAGCAGTACTTC.

This clone was seen more than once but under ten times. This sequence joins TRBV11-2 and TRBJ2-1, with D possibly TRBD2 on 7 matching bases. Germline V gene lookup returns CDR1 SGHAT and CDR2 FQNNGV. The CDR3 contains 15 residues. Trimming removed 3 bases at V and 4 bases at J, with 13 bases between. For the CDR3, the DNA is TGTGCCAGCAGCTTCAGAGGGGGGGGTTACAATGAGCAGTTCTTC. Its translation is CASSFRGGGYNEQFF.